This paragraph covers one T cell receptor beta chain sequence. Produced via immunoSEQ multiplex PCR; TCRdb's table is partial and in-frame only. In the table there are approximately 44,000 clones, about 90% of which are singletons. The data stem from a study of T cell changes during pregnancy in multiple sclerosis. This TCR came from a female donor with multiple sclerosis, enrolled in a pregnancy study. Sequencing used CD4+ T cells from peripheral blood mononuclear cells, obtained before pregnancy.

This chain's CDR3 is CASSPPGQTYGYTF. As DNA, the CDR3 is TGTGCCAGCAGCCCTCCCGGACAGACCTATGGCTACACCTTC. The chain recombines TRBV7-6 with TRBJ1-2, with D perhaps matching TRBD1 (6 bases). CDR1 is SGHVS, CDR2 FNYEAQ, per germline. The CDR3 is 14 residues long. Trimming pared 5 bases from V and 4 bases from J, leaving 14 bases between.